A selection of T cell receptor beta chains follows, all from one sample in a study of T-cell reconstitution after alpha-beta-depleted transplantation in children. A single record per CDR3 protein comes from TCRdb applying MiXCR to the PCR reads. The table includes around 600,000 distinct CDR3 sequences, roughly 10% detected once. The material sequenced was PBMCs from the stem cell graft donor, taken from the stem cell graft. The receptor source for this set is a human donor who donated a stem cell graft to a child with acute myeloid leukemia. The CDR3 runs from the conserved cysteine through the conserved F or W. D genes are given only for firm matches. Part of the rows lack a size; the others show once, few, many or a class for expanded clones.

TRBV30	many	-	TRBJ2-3	CAWSADSSTDTQYF	TGTGCCTGGAGTGCCGACTCGAGCACAGATACGCAGTATTTT
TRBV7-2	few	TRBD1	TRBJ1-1	CASSLYGTVNTEAFF	TGTGCCAGCAGCTTATACGGGACAGTGAACACTGAAGCTTTCTTT
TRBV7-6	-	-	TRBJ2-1	CASSPNPGFDEQFF	TGTGCCAGCAGCCCCAACCCAGGTTTCGATGAGCAGTTCTTC
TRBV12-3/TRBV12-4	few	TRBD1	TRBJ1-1	CASSDTRTGENTEAFF	TGTGCCAGCAGTGACACAAGGACAGGGGAGAACACTGAAGCTTTCTTT
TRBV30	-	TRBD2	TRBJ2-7	CASSKGVSGRGYEQYF	TGTGCCTCCTCGAAAGGGGTAAGCGGGAGAGGGTACGAGCAGTACTTC
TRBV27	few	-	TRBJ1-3	CASSPGLPGNTIYF	TGTGCCAGCAGTCCAGGGTTGCCTGGAAACACCATATATTTT
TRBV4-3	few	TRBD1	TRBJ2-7	CASSQDRGTGGYEQYF	TGCGCCAGCAGCCAAGATCGCGGGACAGGGGGCTACGAGCAGTACTTC
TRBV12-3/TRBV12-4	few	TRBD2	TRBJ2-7	CASRVAGGIVYEQYF	TGTGCCAGCAGGGTAGCGGGAGGGATAGTCTACGAGCAGTACTTC
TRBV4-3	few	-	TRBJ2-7	CASSAVVDSTYEQYF	TGCGCCAGCAGCGCCGTTGTGGACAGCACCTACGAGCAGTACTTC
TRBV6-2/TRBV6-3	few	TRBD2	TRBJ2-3	CASRKLAGRTDTQYF	TGTGCCAGCAGGAAACTAGCGGGAAGGACAGATACGCAGTATTTT
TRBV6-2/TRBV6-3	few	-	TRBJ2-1	CASSYGLLGGEQFF	TGTGCCAGCAGTTATGGGCTTCTAGGGGGTGAGCAGTTCTTC
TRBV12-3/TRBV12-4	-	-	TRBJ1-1	CASSLFDGTEAFF	TGTGCCAGCAGTTTGTTCGATGGCACTGAAGCTTTCTTT
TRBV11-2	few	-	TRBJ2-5	CASSLDGRAKVGETQYF	TGTGCCAGCAGCTTAGACGGCCGGGCCAAAGTCGGTGAGACCCAGTACTTC
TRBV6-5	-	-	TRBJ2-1	CASSYEGGRGYEQFF	TGTGCCAGCAGTTACGAGGGGGGTAGGGGCTATGAGCAGTTCTTC
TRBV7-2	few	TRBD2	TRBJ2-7	CASSLRLAGQSYEQYF	TGTGCCAGCAGCTTAAGACTAGCGGGACAATCCTACGAGCAGTACTTC
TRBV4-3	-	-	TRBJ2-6	CASSQDLESSGANVLSF	TGCGCCAGCAGCCAAGATCTCGAGAGCTCTGGGGCCAACGTCCTGAGTTTC
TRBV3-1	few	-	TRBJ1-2	CASSSRGGKGYGYTF	TGTGCCAGCAGCTCCCGTGGGGGGAAGGGCTATGGCTACACCTTC
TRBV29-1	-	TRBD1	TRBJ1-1	CSGDVQGVNTEAFF	TGCAGCGGTGACGTCCAGGGGGTAAACACTGAAGCTTTCTTT
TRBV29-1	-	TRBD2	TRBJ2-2	CSSVAGGTGELFF	TGCAGCTCAGTTGCGGGAGGCACCGGGGAGCTGTTTTTT
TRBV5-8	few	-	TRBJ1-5	CASSLAVYSNQPQHF	TGTGCCAGCAGCTTGGCAGTCTATAGCAATCAGCCCCAGCATTTT
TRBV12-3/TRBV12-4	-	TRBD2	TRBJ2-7	CASSIGTRSPNEQYF	TGTGCCAGCAGTATTGGGACTAGAAGCCCCAACGAGCAGTACTTC
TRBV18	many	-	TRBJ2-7	CASSPLPGTNSYEQYF	TGTGCCAGCTCACCGCTTCCCGGGACAAACTCCTACGAGCAGTACTTC
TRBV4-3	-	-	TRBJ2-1	CASSQLRGSSYNEQFF	TGCGCCAGCAGCCAACTCCGGGGGAGCTCCTACAATGAGCAGTTCTTC
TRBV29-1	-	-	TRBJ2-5	CSVGPGVGETQYF	TGCAGCGTTGGCCCGGGAGTGGGGGAGACCCAGTACTTC
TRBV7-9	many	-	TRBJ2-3	CASNTDTQYF	TGTGCCAGCAACACAGATACGCAGTATTTT
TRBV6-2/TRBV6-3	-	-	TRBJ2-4	CASSFAEGNIQYF	TGTGCCAGCAGCTTCGCCGAAGGGAACATTCAGTACTTC
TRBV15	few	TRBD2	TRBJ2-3	CATSSPGTSGTDTQYF	TGTGCCACCAGCAGCCCTGGGACTAGCGGCACAGATACGCAGTATTTT
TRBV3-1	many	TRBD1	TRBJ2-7	CASSQGTGREQYF	TGTGCCAGCAGCCAAGGGACAGGTCGGGAGCAGTACTTC
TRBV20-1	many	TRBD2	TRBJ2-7	CSARGTSGFTYEQYF	TGCAGTGCTAGAGGGACTAGCGGGTTCACCTACGAGCAGTACTTC
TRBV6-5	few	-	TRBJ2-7	CASSYWQGGYYEQYF	TGTGCCAGCAGTTACTGGCAGGGGGGATACTACGAGCAGTACTTC
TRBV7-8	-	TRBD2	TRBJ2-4	CASSELAGGPRDIQYF	TGTGCCAGCAGCGAACTAGCGGGAGGGCCTAGGGACATTCAGTACTTC
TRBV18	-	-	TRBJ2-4	CASSPGQTLNIQHF	TGTGCCAGCTCACCAGGGCAGACATTAAACATTCAGCACTTC
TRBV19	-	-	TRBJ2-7	CASTGEIPYEQYF	TGTGCCAGTACAGGGGAGATCCCCTACGAGCAGTACTTC
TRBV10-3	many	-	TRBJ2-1	CAISLDRLNEQFF	TGTGCCATCAGTCTGGACAGACTCAATGAGCAGTTCTTC
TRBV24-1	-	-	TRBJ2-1	CATAREGGNEQFF	TGTGCCACCGCCCGAGAGGGTGGCAATGAGCAGTTCTTC
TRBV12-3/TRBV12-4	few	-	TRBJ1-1	CASTMGLGGGEAFF	TGTGCCAGCACTATGGGCCTCGGGGGAGGTGAAGCTTTCTTT
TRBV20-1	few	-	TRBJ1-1	CSDGGQSNTEAFF	TGCAGTGACGGAGGACAGTCGAACACTGAAGCTTTCTTT
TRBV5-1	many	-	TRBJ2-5	CASSLEGSGVF	TGCGCCAGCAGCTTGGAAGGCTCTGGGGTCTTC
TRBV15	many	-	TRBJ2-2	CATSRDPGTGELFF	TGTGCCACCAGCAGAGACCCCGGTACCGGGGAGCTGTTTTTT
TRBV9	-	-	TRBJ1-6	CASSVAGQANNSPLHF	TGTGCCAGCAGCGTAGCTGGGCAGGCGAATAATTCACCCCTCCACTTT
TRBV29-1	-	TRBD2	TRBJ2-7	CSGLAGVSPEQYF	TGCAGCGGCTTAGCGGGAGTTTCCCCCGAGCAGTACTTC
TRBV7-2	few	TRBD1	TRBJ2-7	CASSRGPGTGDEQYF	TGTGCCAGCAGCCGCGGGCCGGGGACAGGCGACGAGCAGTACTTC
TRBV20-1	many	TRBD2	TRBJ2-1	CSAIRASGHNEQFF	TGCAGTGCTATCCGGGCTAGCGGTCACAATGAGCAGTTCTTC
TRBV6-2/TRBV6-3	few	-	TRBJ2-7	CASSYSGTEATYEQYF	TGTGCCAGCAGTTACTCGGGGACCGAAGCTACCTACGAGCAGTACTTC
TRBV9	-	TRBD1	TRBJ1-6	CASSVERQGDSPLHF	TGTGCCAGCAGCGTAGAAAGACAGGGGGACTCACCCCTCCACTTT
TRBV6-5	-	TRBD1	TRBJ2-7	CASSSPGTGGATQYF	TGTGCCAGCAGTTCTCCCGGGACAGGGGGCGCAACTCAGTACTTC
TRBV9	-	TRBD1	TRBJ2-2	CASSVALGQMNTGELFF	TGTGCCAGCAGCGTAGCTTTGGGACAGATGAACACCGGGGAGCTGTTTTTT
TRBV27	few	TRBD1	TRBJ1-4	CASSDRGINEKLFF	TGTGCCAGCAGCGACAGGGGGATTAATGAAAAACTGTTTTTT
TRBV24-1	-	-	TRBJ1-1	CATRSQSTEAFF	TGTGCCACCAGGTCACAGAGCACTGAAGCTTTCTTT
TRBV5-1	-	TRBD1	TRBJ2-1	CASSFGQGNYNEQFF	TGCGCCAGCAGCTTCGGACAGGGGAACTACAATGAGCAGTTCTTC
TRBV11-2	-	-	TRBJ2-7	CASSLLGQTYEQYF	TGTGCCAGCAGCTTGCTAGGGCAGACCTACGAGCAGTACTTC
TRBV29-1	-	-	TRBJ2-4	CSVVSLATKNIQYF	TGCAGCGTTGTTTCTCTAGCGACGAAAAACATTCAGTACTTC
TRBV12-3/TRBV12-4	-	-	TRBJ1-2	CASSLVLEYGYTF	TGTGCCAGCAGTTTAGTCCTGGAGTATGGCTACACCTTC